Following are 7 T cell receptor beta chains from one sample sequenced in a study of T cell responses to AZD1222 COVID-19 vaccine. Only in-frame clones appear in the TCRdb table, and some are missing; sequencing was by immunoSEQ multiplex PCR. This sample has 120,000 to 150,000 clones, with about 90% found just once. This sample comprised peripheral blood, obtained on day 0 of AZD1222 vaccination. These receptors originate from an adult in good health.

The chain employs TRBV11-2 and TRBJ2-5; D not certain. The CDR3 sequence is 15 residues long. Germline V lookup: CDR1 SGHAT, CDR2 FQNNGV. Trimming cost V 4 bases and J 1 base, with 13 bases left between them. The CDR3 region is CASSSRPDTQETQYF. The CDR3 DNA follows: TGTGCCAGCAGCTCTAGACCAGATACCCAAGAGACCCAGTACTTC.

The V call is TRBV21-1, the J call TRBJ2-2; TRBD2 reflects the table's D call only, with no check against the DNA. TRBV21-1 constitutes a pseudogene. The CDR3 extends over 16 amino acids. CDR3 sequence reads: CANGGSVLENTGELFF. For the CDR3, the DNA is TGTGCCAATGGAGGGTCGGTACTGGAAAACACCGGGGAGCTGTTTTTT.

V and J are TRBV3-1 (or the pseudogene TRBV3-2) and TRBJ2-6, with TRBD1 matching 11 bases. Per germline, CDR1 LGHDT and CDR2 YNNKEL (reference sequence). Trimming at V came to 4 bases and at J to 3 bases, leaving 5 bases not matched to a gene. CDR3 size: 17 residues. CDR3 coding DNA: TGTGCCAGCAGCCTACGGACAGGGGGCCTTGGGGCCAACGTCCTGACTTTC. Protein sequence: CASSLRTGGLGANVLTF.

The chain carries TRBV7-6 and TRBJ1-4; D perhaps matches TRBD1 (5 bases). Trimming stripped 4 bases from V and 1 base from J, with 10 bases between. The CDR3 is 15 residues long. CDR1 is SGHVS, CDR2 FNYEAQ, per germline. This chain's CDR3 is CASSSFGGTNEKLFF. CDR3 coding DNA: TGTGCCAGCAGCTCCTTTGGGGGAACTAATGAAAAACTGTTTTTT.

The V call is TRBV4-3, the J call TRBJ2-7; D might be TRBD1 (6 bases). Trimming left V 0 bases short and J 5 bases short, with 11 bases between. The CDR3 is 14 amino acids. Germline CDR1 and CDR2: LGHNA and YSLEER. CDR3 amino acids: CASSQDARGDEQYF. For the CDR3, the DNA is TGCGCCAGCAGCCAAGATGCCAGGGGAGACGAGCAGTACTTC.

The chain has TRBV25-1 and TRBJ2-5; either TRBD1 or TRBD2 may fit D (6 bases each). Germline-derived CDR1 and CDR2 are MGHDK and SYGVNS. The CDR3 extends over 16 amino acids. V was cut by 6 bases and J by 4 bases, with 21 bases left in between. The CDR3 DNA reads TGTGCCAGCAGCGAGGCTACTCCTCGGGGGCGAGAGACCCAGTACTTC. It specifies CASSEATPRGRETQYF.

The chain uses TRBV27 and TRBJ2-3, with D unresolved. CDR1 and CDR2 from the germline V gene are MNHEY and SMNVEV (reference sequence). The CDR3 runs to 13 residues. The germline V and J ends were trimmed by 6 bases and 2 bases, with 9 bases remaining between them. CDR3 in amino acids: CASRWGITDTQYF. CDR3 nucleotides: TGTGCCAGCAGATGGGGTATCACAGATACGCAGTATTTT.